These 19 T cell receptor beta chains came from one sample sequenced in a study of PD-1 blockade in classical Hodgkin lymphoma. Assay: immunoSEQ multiplex PCR; the TCRdb copy retains only in-frame clones and omits some. The data contain around 13,000 clones, roughly 88% of them seen just once; the ten biggest clones take up 0.5%. Following autologous stem cell transplantation, relapse occurred in every patient, and exposure to brentuximab vedotin varied. It was by magnetic negative selection that CD4+ T cells were purified from thawed PBMCs. The specimen was CD4+ T cells from blood, collected at baseline. The source of these receptors is a human donor with classical Hodgkin lymphoma.

The V call is TRBV7-8, the J call TRBJ2-3; maybe TRBD2 (6 bases). Germline V gene data show CDR1 as SGHVS and CDR2 as FQNEAQ. This CDR3 contains 18 residues. Between the trimmed V and J ends, which lost 4 bases and 1 base, there was a span of 21 bases. The CDR3 DNA sequence: TGTGCCAGCAGCTCGAACTATGCGGGAACAGGCGGCACAGATACGCAGTATTTT. This translates into CASSSNYAGTGGTDTQYF. Complete variable domain (other parts from reference TRBV7-8 and TRBJ2-3): GAGVSQSPRYKVAKRGQDVALRCDPISGHVSLFWYQQALGQGPEFLTYFQNEAQLDKSGLPSDRFFAERPEGSVSTLKIQRTQQEDSAVYLCASSSNYAGTGGTDTQYFGPGTRLTVL.

The V and J genes are TRBV5-1 and TRBJ2-1, with D perhaps matching TRBD1 (5 bases). V lost 4 bases, J lost 3 bases, and 17 bases lay in between. Looked up from germline, CDR1 is SGHRS and CDR2 is YFSETQ. This CDR3 comprises 16 residues. The CDR3 here is CASSTGHSPYYNEQFF. CDR3 nucleotide sequence: TGCGCCAGCAGCACCGGACACTCTCCTTACTACAATGAGCAGTTCTTC.

J is TRBJ1-1 and V is TRBV10-1; TRBD1 matches 7 bases. The CDR3 extends over 15 amino acids. V lost 3 bases and J lost 2; bases outside the gene matches: 6. Germline loops: CDR1 WNHNN, CDR2 SYGVQD (reference sequence). CDR3 protein: CASSDRTGVNTEAFF. The CDR3 DNA is TGCGCCAGCAGTGACCGTACAGGGGTTAACACTGAAGCTTTCTTT.

The gene calls are TRBV5-1 and TRBJ2-3; D is unresolved. Trimming left V 4 bases short and J 0 bases short, with 15 bases between. CDR1 SGHRS and CDR2 YFSETQ come from the germline V gene. The CDR3 contains 16 residues. The CDR3 is CASSKEKAASTDTQYF. For the CDR3, the DNA is TGCGCCAGCAGCAAGGAAAAAGCAGCGAGCACAGATACGCAGTATTTT.

The J gene is TRBJ2-7, the V gene TRBV7-8; 12 positions agree with TRBD2. CDR1 and CDR2 (germline): SGHVS, FQNEAQ. CDR3 length equals 13 residues. Unmatched junction bases numbered 2, after V lost 9 bases and J lost 2 bases. Here the CDR3 reads CASLAGGTYEQYF. The CDR3 DNA sequence: TGTGCCAGTCTAGCGGGGGGGACCTACGAGCAGTACTTC. Full variable domain (missing parts from reference TRBV7-8 and TRBJ2-7): GAGVSQSPRYKVAKRGQDVALRCDPISGHVSLFWYQQALGQGPEFLTYFQNEAQLDKSGLPSDRFFAERPEGSVSTLKIQRTQQEDSAVYLCASLAGGTYEQYFGPGTRLTVT.

The DNA of the CDR3 is TGTGCCAGCAGTGACAGGGCGGGCTACACCTTC. Its translation is CASSDRAGYTF. The rearrangement uses TRBV9 and TRBJ1-2, with 7 bases matching TRBD1. J lost 8 bases, V lost 5 bases, and 3 bases had no gene match. The CDR3 covers 11 residues. Germline V gene sequence: CDR1 SGDLS, CDR2 YYNGEE.

This chain joins TRBV28 and TRBJ1-6; 9 bases match TRBD1. In germline, CDR1 is MDHEN, CDR2 SYDVKM. J gave up 5 bases and V 2 bases, and 7 bases lay outside the gene matches. This CDR3 comprises 17 residues. CDR3 protein: CASSLRTGGVHNSPLHF. The CDR3 DNA reads as TGTGCCAGCAGTTTACGCACAGGGGGCGTCCATAATTCACCCCTCCACTTT.

The chain recombines TRBV29-1 with TRBJ2-7; 12 nucleotides agree with TRBD1. The trim removed 3 bases at V and 5 bases at J, leaving 2 bases unmatched. Germline CDR1 is SQVTM and CDR2 is ANQGSEA. The CDR3 sequence is 13 residues long. The CDR3 coding sequence is TGCAGCGTTGACGGGACAGGGGGCGACGAGCAGTACTTC. Translated: CSVDGTGGDEQYF.

The chain employs TRBV6-6 and TRBJ1-1; no clear D. Looked up from germline, CDR1 is MNHNY and CDR2 is SVGAGI (reference sequence). CDR3 size: 13 residues. The V gene lost 2 bases and the J gene lost 0 bases, with 4 bases spanning the gap. CDR3 sequence: CASSYLLNTEAFF. The CDR3 bases are TGTGCCAGCAGTTACCTCTTGAACACTGAAGCTTTCTTT.

V usage is TRBV7-9 and J usage is TRBJ1-5, with 7 bases fitting TRBD1. Germline assignment: CDR1 SEHNR and CDR2 FQNEAQ (reference sequence). There are 14 residues in the CDR3. The V gene end was trimmed by 3 bases and the J gene end by 2 bases; junction bases not matched to a gene: 1. The CDR3 protein is CASSFGQGNQPQHF. The CDR3 DNA reads as TGTGCCAGCAGCTTTGGACAGGGCAATCAGCCCCAGCATTTT.

The sample holds a few counts of this clone. The J gene is TRBJ1-2, the V gene TRBV10-3; D possibly corresponds to TRBD1 (5 bases). Trimming removed 10 bases from V and 6 bases from J, with 15 bases in between. The CDR3 has 12 amino acids. The germline V gene encodes CDR1 ENHRY and CDR2 SYGVKD. The CDR3 here is CATMGGLDGYTF. CDR3 nucleotide sequence: TGTGCCACGATGGGGGGATTGGATGGCTACACCTTC.

As concerns this clone: The junction departs from germline at one end; a sequencing error may be responsible. The chain carries TRBV5-1 and TRBJ2-1; no firm D call. This CDR3 is built from 9 residues. Germline CDR1 reads SGHRS; CDR2 reads YFSETQ. CDR3 bases: TGCGCCAGCAGAGGCGGACCGGTCTTC. Amino acids: CASRGGPVF.

This sequence joins TRBV29-1 and TRBJ2-4; D ambiguous. Germline CDR1 SQVTM, CDR2 ANQGSEA. The V end was cut by 4 bases, the J end by 0 bases, with 1 base between. The CDR3 has 11 residues. This CDR3 is CSVGAKNIQYF. The DNA of the CDR3 is TGCAGCGTTGGAGCCAAAAACATTCAGTACTTC.

This clone has more than one count but fewer than ten. This chain links TRBV7-9 with TRBJ1-2; D may be TRBD1 (6 bases). The CDR3 is 15 amino acids. V lost 3 bases and J lost 4, with 15 bases in between. Germline V CDR1 and CDR2: SEHNR, FQNEAQ (reference sequence). CDR3 in amino acids: CASSFDKTGAYGYTF. The DNA for the CDR3 is TGTGCCAGCAGCTTTGACAAGACAGGCGCCTATGGCTACACCTTC.

This chain links TRBV25-1 with TRBJ1-1; 8 bases agree with TRBD1. Germline CDR1 MGHDK, CDR2 SYGVNS. This CDR3 spans 14 amino acids. V lost 6 bases, J lost 7 bases, and 10 bases stayed unmatched. The CDR3 nucleotides are TGTGCCAGCAGCTCCTCCCCAGGGGGCATTGAAGCTTTCTTT. Residues: CASSSSPGGIEAFF.

The rearrangement uses TRBV10-3 and TRBJ2-5; unclear D gene. CDR3 length: 12 amino acids. V lost 4 bases to trimming and J lost 2 bases, with 5 bases between them. Per the germline V gene, CDR1 is ENHRY and CDR2 is SYGVKD. The CDR3 nucleotides read TGTGCCATCAGTGCCTTGCAAGAGACCCAGTACTTC. This translates into CAISALQETQYF.

The V call is TRBV19, the J call TRBJ2-7, with TRBD1 matching 9 bases. Germline CDR1 reads LNHDA; CDR2 reads SQIVND (reference sequence). The CDR3 is 14 residues long. With V trimmed by 5 bases and J by 2 bases, 4 bases remained unmatched. This CDR3 reads CASSPGQGTYEQYF. The CDR3, as DNA: TGTGCCAGTAGTCCGGGACAGGGAACCTACGAGCAGTACTTC. The complete variable domain, with remaining parts taken from reference TRBV19 and TRBJ2-7, reads DGGITQSPKYLFRKEGQNVTLSCEQNLNHDAMYWYRQDPGQGLRLIYYSQIVNDFQKGDIAEGYSVSREKKESFPLTVTSAQKNPTAFYLCASSPGQGTYEQYFGPGTRLTVT.

The table lists this clone with a few counts. This chain connects TRBV12-2 to TRBJ2-7; the tabulated D call, TRBD2, remains unverified against the DNA. TRBV12-2 is marked as a pseudogene. CDR3 size: 19 residues. CDR3 protein: CASRSTSGRAYESSFEQYF. CDR3 in DNA: TGTGCAAGTCGCTCGACTAGCGGGAGGGCCTATGAGTCGTCTTTCGAGCAGTACTTC.

This chain uses TRBV15 with TRBJ1-1; 7 nucleotides match TRBD1. The CDR3 sequence is 16 residues long. Germline trimming cut 0 bases from V and 0 bases from J; bases unmatched to any gene: 4. Per the germline V gene, CDR1 is LNHNV and CDR2 is YYDKDF (reference sequence). The CDR3 nucleotides read TGTGCCACCAGCAGAGAGGGGGACAGAATGAACACTGAAGCTTTCTTT. Protein sequence: CATSREGDRMNTEAFF.